This T cell receptor beta chain was retrieved from a study of CD8 T cells in ankylosing spondylitis. Notes on the study in general: The study identified a TCR beta motif of under ten highly homologous variants that appeared characteristic of ankylosing spondylitis blood.

This clonotype was detected only a few times. Its antigen is undetermined. Germline CDR1 SGHAT, CDR2 FQNNGV. The CDR3 is 16 residues long. V lost 5 bases to trimming and J lost 2 bases; unmatched junction nucleotides: 6. TCRdb reprocessed the 5' RACE reads with MiXCR, giving one entry per CDR3 protein. The data show 250,000 to 300,000 distinct CDR3 sequences, roughly 20% seen once. This receptor was taken from a male donor with ankylosing spondylitis or in good health (not recorded which). The sequenced material came from blood, either unsorted or a sorted T cell fraction (not recorded which). V gene TRBV11-2 combines with J gene TRBJ2-1; 10 bases are a match to TRBD2. DNA for the CDR3: TGTGCCAGCAGCCCCGGACTAGCGGAAACCTACAATGAGCAGTTCTTC. Translation gives CASSPGLAETYNEQFF.